This T cell receptor beta chain was profiled in a study of cytomegalovirus exposure and HLA in healthy donors. Study background: The 500 to 750 first-cohort repertoires and the 95 to 150 validation repertoires shared the same platform, a later analysis reported.

Germline-derived CDR1 and CDR2 are LNHDA and SQIVND (reference sequence). The V end lost 3 bases, the J end lost 2 bases, and 10 bases lay between the germline ends. CDR3 length: 15 residues. The data were produced by immunoSEQ multiplex PCR, yet TCRdb's version contains in-frame clones alone and is incomplete. This sample has about 160,000 clones; roughly nine tenths occur once, and the top ten carry 3%. A remark on this clone: Its antigen remains unknown.

Findings of the study overall: In the approximately 120 validation repertoires, a later analysis found that first-cohort TCR clusters tended to co-occur. High sensitivity and specificity were reportedly achieved when the classifier diagnosed cytomegalovirus status. Cytomegalovirus-associated TCR beta chains were listed, numbering some 170.

The receptor's source is a woman aged 18-29 years in good health and CMV-seropositive. The chain is built from TRBV19 and TRBJ2-2; D gene unclear. Sequencing was carried out using PBMCs. This CDR3 reads CASSMHIVNTGELFF. The CDR3 DNA follows: TGTGCCAGTAGTATGCACATTGTCAACACCGGGGAGCTGTTTTTT.